This is a list of T cell receptor beta chains from one sample in a study of T cell responses to AZD1222 COVID-19 vaccine. This table comes from immunoSEQ multiplex PCR, and its TCRdb copy is limited to in-frame clones, with some not included. The data hold roughly 150,000 clones, with 90% to 95% observed a single time. This specimen consisted of peripheral blood, obtained 28 days after the second AZD1222 dose. Receptors were obtained from an adult who received the AZD1222 COVID-19 vaccine. CDR3s include the opening cysteine and the closing phenylalanine or tryptophan. D genes are given only for firm matches. For some rows the clone size is stated as once, few or many, or as a class when expanded; others skip it.

.	.	TRBV5-1	TRBJ2-3	TGCGCCAGCAGCTTGGCCACGGGGAACACAGATACGCAGTATTTT	CASSLATGNTDTQYF
.	.	TRBV6-5	TRBJ1-2	TGTGCCAGCAGTTACTCGGTTTGGGGGACTGGATATGGCTACACCTTC	CASSYSVWGTGYGYTF
.	.	TRBV7-2	TRBJ2-6	TGTGCCAGCAGCTTACAGGGTAGGGGCTCTGGGGCCAACGTCCTGACTTTC	CASSLQGRGSGANVLTF
TRBD2	.	TRBV7-8	TRBJ2-3	TGTGCCAGCAGCTGGCTAGCGGGGGACACAGATACGCAGTATTTT	CASSWLAGDTDTQYF
.	.	TRBV7-7	TRBJ1-4	TGTGCCAGCAGTACAGGGTTTGGCGAAAAACTGTTTTTT	CASSTGFGEKLFF
.	.	TRBV9	TRBJ1-3	TGTGCCAGCAGCGTAGGGGGAAGGGCAGGGAGACTGGTCGGAAACACCATATATTTT	CASSVGGRAGRLVGNTIYF
TRBD2	.	TRBV9	TRBJ2-3	TGTGCCAGCAGCCTGCTAGCGGGAGGGGCAGATACGCAGTATTTT	CASSLLAGGADTQYF
.	.	TRBV9	TRBJ2-7	TGTGCCAGCAGCGTAGGGCAAGGGTCGAACGAAGTTGCCGAGCAGTACTTC	CASSVGQGSNEVAEQYF
TRBD1	.	TRBV10-3	TRBJ1-5	TGTGCCATCAGTGATCTGGGACAGGGGACACAGCCCCAGCATTTT	CAISDLGQGTQPQHF
.	.	TRBV19	TRBJ1-5	TGTGCCAGTAGTCCTTGGACAGCTAGCAATCAGCCCCAGCATTTT	CASSPWTASNQPQHF
.	.	TRBV27	TRBJ1-1	TGTGCCAGCAGTTTAATGCAGGGTGGGGTAAACACTGAAGCTTTCTTT	CASSLMQGGVNTEAFF
.	.	TRBV5-1	TRBJ2-1	TGCGCCAGCAGCTTGTTTTCGACAAGCTCCTACAATGAGCAGTTCTTC	CASSLFSTSSYNEQFF
TRBD2	once	TRBV4-1	TRBJ2-4	TGCGCCAGCAGCCAAGGAGGTGGACGGGGGGGCAAAGGTAGCATTCAGTACTTC	CASSQGGGRGGKGSIQYF
.	.	TRBV19	TRBJ1-5	TGTGCCAGTAGTATAGGGGTGGACCAAAATCAGCCCCAGCATTTT	CASSIGVDQNQPQHF
.	.	TRBV29-1	TRBJ1-1	TGCAGCGTTGATGAAGGGGGCACTGAAGCTTTCTTT	CSVDEGGTEAFF
.	once	TRBV6-5	TRBJ2-1	TGTGCCATCAGAGGGGGGGCTGGGTTTGAGCAGTTCTTC	CAIRGGAGFEQFF
TRBD1	.	TRBV4-1	TRBJ1-6	TGCGCCAGCAGCCAAGATAACAGGGGAATAGGAAATTCACCCCTCCACTTT	CASSQDNRGIGNSPLHF
.	.	TRBV30	TRBJ2-2	TGTGCCTGGAGGACAGAGACAGTGCCGGGGGAGCTGTTTTTT	CAWRTETVPGELFF